These 26 T cell receptor beta chains came from one sample sequenced in a study of blood T cell repertoires in COVID-19. Assay used: immunoSEQ multiplex PCR; TCRdb lists only in-frame clones, some missing. The top ten clones hold 2.5% to 3% of a sample with 250,000 to 300,000 clones, 65% to 90% of them seen once. The sequencing sample was made of peripheral blood. Receptors originate from a woman in her sixties or seventies with active or convalescent COVID-19.

The chain uses TRBV4-1 and TRBJ2-5; D possibly corresponds to TRBD2 (5 bases). Trimming removed 0 bases at V and 5 bases at J, with 13 bases between. CDR3 length equals 15 residues. Per the germline V gene, CDR1 is MGHRA and CDR2 is YSYEKL. This chain's CDR3 is CASSQDLAGWETQYF. The CDR3, as DNA: TGCGCCAGCAGCCAAGATCTCGCGGGTTGGGAGACCCAGTACTTC.

The chain combines TRBV19 with TRBJ2-7, with 8 positions matching TRBD1. Per the germline V gene, CDR1 is LNHDA and CDR2 is SQIVND (reference sequence). V gave up 6 bases and J gave up 0 bases; unmatched junction bases: 10. There are 16 residues in the CDR3. The CDR3 bases are TGTGCCAGTAGAAAATCTGGGACAGGAACCTCCTACGAGCAGTACTTC. It codes for CASRKSGTGTSYEQYF. Using reference TRBV19 and TRBJ2-7 for the parts outside the CDR3, the full variable domain is DGGITQSPKYLFRKEGQNVTLSCEQNLNHDAMYWYRQDPGQGLRLIYYSQIVNDFQKGDIAEGYSVSREKKESFPLTVTSAQKNPTAFYLCASRKSGTGTSYEQYFGPGTRLTVT.

The J gene is TRBJ1-1, the V gene TRBV4-1; D is perhaps TRBD1 (6 bases). In germline, CDR1 is MGHRA, CDR2 YSYEKL. V shed 3 bases and J shed 0 bases, with 17 bases lying between them. CDR3 size: 17 residues. CDR3 nucleotide sequence: TGCGCCAGCAGCCACTATCAGCGGACAGACATGAACACTGAAGCTTTCTTT. It is translated as CASSHYQRTDMNTEAFF.

The genes are TRBV4-3 and TRBJ1-6; D is unresolved. The germline CDR1 and CDR2 sequences are LGHNA and YSLEER. The CDR3 sequence is 15 residues long. V lost 0 bases, J lost 6 bases, and 9 bases lay in between. The CDR3 loop reads CASSQDQRLNSPLHF. The CDR3 DNA follows: TGCGCCAGCAGCCAAGATCAGAGGCTTAATTCACCCCTCCACTTT.

V is TRBV2 and J is TRBJ2-5, with D perhaps matching TRBD1 (5 bases). The V end was cut by 2 bases, the J end by 2 bases, with 12 bases between. The CDR3 has 15 residues. CDR1 is SNHLY, CDR2 FYNNEI, per germline. CDR3 residues: CASSELKGVQETQYF. DNA for the CDR3: TGTGCCAGCAGTGAACTTAAAGGGGTACAAGAGACCCAGTACTTC.

The gene calls are TRBV21-1 and TRBJ1-1; the D call TRBD1 from the table was never checked on the DNA. TRBV21-1 is described as a pseudogene. The CDR3 is made up of 16 amino acids. This CDR3 reads CASSNRGQGRNTEAFF. CDR3 coding DNA: TGTGCCAGCAGCAATAGGGGTCAGGGGCGAAACACTGAAGCTTTCTTT.

The rearrangement joins TRBV14 to TRBJ1-2, with 8 bases aligning to TRBD1. The CDR3 runs 13 residues. Germline lookup yields CDR1 SGHDN and CDR2 FVKESK. The trim removed 2 bases at V and 6 bases at J, leaving 2 bases unmatched. Here the CDR3 reads CASSQWTGHGYTF. CDR3 coding DNA: TGTGCCAGCAGCCAATGGACAGGGCATGGCTACACCTTC.

The chain joins TRBV6-6 to TRBJ1-6; TRBD1 aligns across 9 bases. CDR3 length: 14 residues. From germline, CDR1 is MNHNY and CDR2 SVGAGI (reference sequence). J lost 9 bases, V lost 4 bases, and 4 bases had no gene match. In nucleotides, the CDR3 is TGTGCCAGCAGTTCCCGGGACAGGGCTTCACCCCTCCACTTT. It is translated as CASSSRDRASPLHF.

This chain uses TRBV7-9 with TRBJ1-2; no firm D call. V was shortened by 5 bases and J by 4 bases, with 17 bases between the two germline ends. There are 15 residues in the CDR3. Germline V gene lookup returns CDR1 SEHNR and CDR2 FQNEAQ (reference sequence). The CDR3 region is CASSPREVSLYGYTF. The CDR3 DNA reads TGTGCCAGCAGCCCCCGGGAGGTCTCCCTCTATGGCTACACCTTC. Based on the CDR3 plus reference TRBV7-9 and TRBJ1-2, the full variable domain is DTGVSQNPRHKITKRGQNVTFRCDPISEHNRLYWYRQTLGQGPEFLTYFQNEAQLEKSRLLSDRFSAERPKGSFSTLEIQRTEQGDSAMYLCASSPREVSLYGYTFGSGTRLTVV.

Only a few counts were recorded for this clone. The J gene is TRBJ1-2, the V gene TRBV6-1, with 9 bases aligning to TRBD1. The V gene end was trimmed by 3 bases and the J gene end by 4 bases; junction bases not matched to a gene: 6. There are 15 residues in the CDR3. Germline CDR1 reads MNHNS; CDR2 reads SASEGT. The CDR3 here is CASSEGGTGFYGYTF. The CDR3 nucleotides read TGTGCCAGCAGTGAGGGGGGGACAGGGTTCTATGGCTACACCTTC.

V is TRBV9 and J is TRBJ1-5; D is undetermined. Trimming removed 0 bases at V and 3 bases at J, with 10 bases between. The CDR3 loop spans 15 amino acids. Germline V gene lookup returns CDR1 SGDLS and CDR2 YYNGEE. This CDR3 reads CASSVGGSLNQPQHF. CDR3 in DNA: TGTGCCAGCAGCGTAGGCGGATCACTCAATCAGCCCCAGCATTTT.

This chain joins TRBV4-1 and TRBJ1-4; D might be TRBD1 (6 bases). Germline V gene data show CDR1 as MGHRA and CDR2 as YSYEKL. The ends were cut back, 5 bases at V and 7 bases at J, with 17 bases in the middle. CDR3 size: 15 residues. The CDR3 protein is CASSYVTLGGEKLFF. In DNA, the CDR3 is TGCGCCAGCAGCTACGTGACGTTAGGGGGTGAAAAACTGTTTTTT.

CDR3 sequence reads: CASSFGGAGDEQFF. For the CDR3, the DNA is TGTGCCAGCAGCTTTGGGGGGGCTGGAGATGAGCAGTTCTTC. This chain connects TRBV7-2 to TRBJ2-1; perhaps TRBD2 as D (7 bases). Germline loops: CDR1 SGHTA, CDR2 FQGNSA. The CDR3 runs to 14 residues. The V end was cut by 3 bases, the J end by 8 bases, with 14 bases between.

This clone was detected a few times. V usage is TRBV3-1 (or the pseudogene TRBV3-2) and J usage is TRBJ2-1; 10 positions agree with TRBD2. The germline V gene encodes CDR1 LGHDT and CDR2 YNNKEL (reference sequence). The trim removed 4 bases at V and 3 bases at J, leaving 3 bases unmatched. The CDR3 sequence is 15 residues long. The CDR3 nucleotides read TGTGCCAGCAGCCGTGTAGCGGGGGGCTACAATGAGCAGTTCTTC. This sequence encodes CASSRVAGGYNEQFF.

This chain connects TRBV2 to TRBJ1-6, with 7 bases lining up with TRBD1. Per the germline V gene, CDR1 is SNHLY and CDR2 is FYNNEI. This CDR3 contains 15 residues. Trimming at V came to 6 bases and at J to 2 bases, leaving 4 bases not matched to a gene. CDR3 sequence reads: CASRKDRPYNSPLHF. CDR3 sequence (DNA): TGTGCCAGCAGAAAGGACAGGCCCTATAATTCACCCCTCCACTTT. The full variable domain, completed using reference TRBV2 and TRBJ1-6, is EPEVTQTPSHQVTQMGQEVILRCVPISNHLYFYWYRQILGQKVEFLVSFYNNEISEKSEIFDDQFSVERPDGSNFTLKIRSTKLEDSAMYFCASRKDRPYNSPLHFGNGTRLTVT.

V is TRBV6-1 and J is TRBJ1-2; D remains ambiguous. CDR1 is MNHNS, CDR2 SASEGT, per germline. The CDR3 totals 14 residues. V was clipped by 2 bases and J by 7 bases, with 14 bases between them. The CDR3 nucleotides are TGTGCCAGCAGTGAAAGGAAGGACTCGGGTGGCTACACCTTC. As protein: CASSERKDSGGYTF.

The J gene is TRBJ2-1, the V gene TRBV6-1; 9 nucleotides align to TRBD2. CDR3 length: 14 amino acids. Looked up from germline, CDR1 is MNHNS and CDR2 is SASEGT. The V gene end was trimmed by 3 bases and the J gene end by 6 bases; junction bases not matched to a gene: 3. Here the CDR3 reads CASSEPGLANEQFF. The CDR3 DNA follows: TGTGCCAGCAGTGAGCCGGGACTAGCCAATGAGCAGTTCTTC.

The rearrangement uses TRBV10-3 and TRBJ1-5; D might be TRBD1 (5 bases). CDR1 ENHRY and CDR2 SYGVKD come from the germline V gene. The CDR3 runs to 16 residues. Deletions cut 3 bases from V and 1 base from J, with 13 bases between. The DNA of the CDR3 is TGTGCCATCAGTGAAAAGAAGCAGGGCAGCAATCAGCCCCAGCATTTT. As protein: CAISEKKQGSNQPQHF.

This clone turned up a few times. The J gene is TRBJ2-7, the V gene TRBV5-1; D perhaps matches TRBD2 (6 bases). The CDR3 totals 13 residues. CDR1 and CDR2 (germline): SGHRS, YFSETQ. With 10 bases removed from V and 4 bases from J, the gap between germline ends came to 18 bases. CDR3 nucleotide sequence: TGCGCCTCCCGTAGCGGAGATCTTTACGAGCAGTACTTC. Its protein is CASRSGDLYEQYF.

This chain connects TRBV10-2 to TRBJ2-2; D may be TRBD1 (5 bases). Germline CDR1 is WSHSY and CDR2 is SAAADI. Trimming took off 3 bases at V and 4 bases at J, with 24 bases between the two ends. CDR3 length: 19 residues. This chain's CDR3 is CASSDVPGQTITGTGELFF. The CDR3 DNA sequence: TGCGCCAGCAGTGATGTACCAGGGCAAACTATCACTGGCACCGGGGAGCTGTTTTTT.

There are a few counts of this clone. This sequence joins TRBV30 and TRBJ1-5, with D possibly TRBD1 on 6 matching bases. This CDR3 contains 14 residues. The germline V gene has CDR1 GTSNPN and CDR2 SVGIG (reference sequence). Trimming cost V 2 bases and J 6 bases, with 14 bases left between them. CDR3 DNA: TGTGCCTGGAGTCGGCAGGGGAGGGGTCAGCCCCAGCATTTT. Translating gives CAWSRQGRGQPQHF. The full variable domain, rest sourced from reference TRBV30 and TRBJ1-5, is SQTIHQWPATLVQPVGSPLSLECTVEGTSNPNLYWYRQAAGRGLQLLFYSVGIGQISSEVPQNLSASRPQDRQFILSSKKLLLSDSGFYLCAWSRQGRGQPQHFGDGTRLSIL.

This clone has only one observation. The J gene is TRBJ2-5, the V gene TRBV5-4; D unclear. Germline V gene sequence: CDR1 SGHNT, CDR2 YYREEE (reference sequence). The CDR3 is 13 residues long. Trimming took 5 bases from V and 2 from J, leaving 10 bases between them. This CDR3 is CASSLKTQETQYF. The CDR3 nucleotides read TGTGCCAGCAGTTTAAAGACTCAAGAGACCCAGTACTTC. Combining the CDR3 with reference TRBV5-4 and TRBJ2-5 gives the whole variable domain ETGVTQSPTHLIKTRGQQVTLRCSSQSGHNTVSWYQQALGQGPQFIFQYYREEENGRGNFPPRFSGLQFPNYSSELNVNALELDDSALYLCASSLKTQETQYFGPGTRLLVL.

This chain links TRBV7-3 with TRBJ2-1; TRBD1 is a possible D gene (6 bases). Germline V gives CDR1 SGHTA, CDR2 FQGTGA. The V end was cut by 2 bases, the J end by 5 bases, with 16 bases between. This CDR3 comprises 16 residues. CDR3 region: CASSLATVGAHNEQFF. CDR3 nucleotides: TGTGCCAGCAGCTTAGCCACGGTGGGGGCCCACAATGAGCAGTTCTTC.

This chain uses TRBV16 with TRBJ1-5; the D is unclear. Trimming took off 4 bases at V and 1 base at J, with 11 bases between the two ends. The CDR3 sequence is 15 residues long. The germline V gene has CDR1 KGHSY and CDR2 FQNENV. The CDR3 region is CASSPGDTSNQPQHF. The CDR3 DNA sequence: TGTGCCAGCAGCCCAGGCGATACAAGCAATCAGCCCCAGCATTTT.

V gene TRBV19 combines with J gene TRBJ1-5; D unresolved. Deletions cut 9 bases from V and 1 base from J, with 7 bases between. The CDR3 loop spans 12 amino acids. Germline V lookup: CDR1 LNHDA, CDR2 SQIVND (reference sequence). The CDR3 nucleotides read TGTGCCAGCTCGGGAAGCAATCAGCCCCAGCATTTT. Its protein product is CASSGSNQPQHF.

The V and J genes are TRBV18 and TRBJ1-3, with TRBD1 matching 12 bases. Germline CDR1 reads KGHSH; CDR2 reads LQKENI. The V segment lost 3 bases and the J segment 8 bases; nucleotides outside the gene matches: 8. The CDR3 is 16 residues long. The CDR3 nucleotides read TGTGCCAGCTCACCGGGACAGGGGGCCTTTTTGGACACCATATATTTT. It yields the protein CASSPGQGAFLDTIYF.